The 14 T cell receptor beta chains listed next were all sequenced from one sample in a study of blood T cell repertoires in COVID-19. Measured with immunoSEQ multiplex PCR; TCRdb has only the in-frame clones, and not every one. The table includes around 150,000 clones, approximately 86% detected once. Sequenced: PBMCs or T cells enriched from blood (not recorded which). Receptors were obtained from a middle-aged woman who had recovered from COVID-19.

The gene calls are TRBV7-8 and TRBJ2-5; weak D call: TRBD2 (5 bases). Germline CDR1 reads SGHVS; CDR2 reads FQNEAQ. The CDR3 consists of 14 residues. The V gene lost 5 bases and the J gene lost 5 bases, with 15 bases spanning the gap. The CDR3 nucleotides read TGTGCCAGCAGCCCCTCTCGGACTCTCGAGACCCAGTACTTC. Translated: CASSPSRTLETQYF.

V and J are TRBV30 and TRBJ1-6; D remains unclear. Germline CDR1 and CDR2: GTSNPN and SVGIG (reference sequence). V dropped 2 bases and J dropped 7 bases, with 9 bases sitting between them. The CDR3 spans 13 residues. CDR3 coding DNA: TGTGCCTGGAGTCTTGGAGGGAATTCACCCCTCCACTTT. This sequence encodes CAWSLGGNSPLHF.

CDR3 region: CASSDHPGQQETQYF. The CDR3 bases are TGCGCCAGCAGCGACCACCCGGGACAACAAGAGACCCAGTACTTC. This chain links TRBV5-1 with TRBJ2-5, with D perhaps TRBD1 (6 bases). Germline V gene lookup returns CDR1 SGHRS and CDR2 YFSETQ. Trimming took off 4 bases at V and 2 bases at J, with 15 bases between the two ends. The CDR3 consists of 15 residues.

The rearrangement uses TRBV20-1 and TRBJ2-2; TRBD2 is a possible D gene (5 bases). The V gene's germline CDR1 is DFQATT and CDR2 SNEGSKA (reference sequence). Deletions cut 7 bases from V and 6 bases from J, with 9 bases between. CDR3 length: 11 amino acids. In nucleotides, the CDR3 is TGCAGTGTGGCGGGTCCCGGGGAGCTGTTTTTT. It codes for CSVAGPGELFF.

CDR3 residues: CASSLGQGYFYNSPLHF. The CDR3 DNA sequence: TGTGCCAGCAGTTTAGGGCAGGGGTATTTTTATAATTCACCCCTCCACTTT. V and J are TRBV28 and TRBJ1-6; D possibly corresponds to TRBD1 (6 bases). Germline CDR1 and CDR2: MDHEN and SYDVKM. The CDR3 covers 17 residues. V was clipped by 2 bases and J by 4 bases, with 15 bases between them.

CDR3 DNA: TGTGCCAGCCAGACAGTCATGAACACTGAAGCTTTCTTT. This sequence encodes CASQTVMNTEAFF. This rearrangement joins TRBV19 to TRBJ1-1, with a possible D match to TRBD1 (5 bases). V shed 9 bases and J shed 0 bases, with 11 bases lying between them. This CDR3 comprises 13 residues. Looked up from germline, CDR1 is LNHDA and CDR2 is SQIVND (reference sequence).

The rearrangement links TRBV6-2 or TRBV6-3 to TRBJ2-7; TRBD1 might be the D (6 bases). V gave up 5 bases and J gave up 3 bases, with 14 bases separating them. CDR3 length: 14 residues. Germline V lookup: CDR1 MNHEY, CDR2 SVGEGT. The CDR3 nucleotides are TGTGCCAGCAGTCTGCGTGGGGGCCTCTACGAGCAGTACTTC. It yields the protein CASSLRGGLYEQYF.

The chain is built from TRBV19 and TRBJ2-5, with TRBD1 matching over 8 bases. There are 15 residues in the CDR3. Per germline, CDR1 LNHDA and CDR2 SQIVND (reference sequence). Trimming at V came to 2 bases and at J to 4 bases, leaving 6 bases not matched to a gene. The CDR3 bases are TGTGCCAGTAGTATAATCGGGCAGGGGGCAGAGACCCAGTACTTC. Translated: CASSIIGQGAETQYF.

The chain carries TRBV28 and TRBJ2-7; 8 nucleotides align to TRBD2. CDR3 length equals 16 residues. After removal of 5 bases from V and 4 bases from J, the junction contained 13 bases not matched to a gene. Germline V gene sequence: CDR1 MDHEN, CDR2 SYDVKM. The CDR3 reads CASSSLAGPTIYEQYF. The CDR3 region has the DNA TGTGCCAGCAGTAGCCTAGCGGGTCCCACCATTTACGAGCAGTACTTC.

This sequence joins TRBV28 and TRBJ1-1; a weak D match, TRBD1 (5 bases). Germline V gene lookup returns CDR1 MDHEN and CDR2 SYDVKM. With 5 bases removed from V and 0 bases from J, the gap between germline ends came to 13 bases. The length of the CDR3 is 15 residues. For the CDR3, the DNA is TGTGCCAGCAGTCCCCCGACAGCCATGAACACTGAAGCTTTCTTT. It specifies CASSPPTAMNTEAFF.

This clone has just one count. The chain is built from TRBV7-8 and TRBJ1-5; 7 bases fit TRBD1. J gave up 4 bases and V 4 bases, and 7 bases lay outside the gene matches. CDR3 size: 15 residues. Germline V gene data show CDR1 as SGHVS and CDR2 as FQNEAQ. The CDR3 bases are TGTGCCAGCAGCTACGGGACAGCCGCAAATCAGCCCCAGCATTTT. As protein: CASSYGTAANQPQHF.

This chain joins TRBV30 and TRBJ2-2; 8 nucleotides match TRBD2. The length of the CDR3 is 14 residues. CDR1 is GTSNPN, CDR2 SVGIG, per germline (reference sequence). V dropped 2 bases and J dropped 8; count of bases not matched to a gene: 7. Here the CDR3 DNA reads TGTGCCTGGAGTTCAGGGACTAGGAGAGGGGAGCTGTTTTTT. It translates to CAWSSGTRRGELFF.

This clone was observed once. The rearrangement links TRBV5-1 to TRBJ1-1; TRBD1 matches at 7 bases. The CDR3 is 16 residues long. After removal of 4 bases from V and 5 bases from J, the junction contained 14 bases not matched to a gene. CDR1 and CDR2 from the germline V gene are SGHRS and YFSETQ. The CDR3 region is CASSPELQGLGTEAFF. The CDR3 DNA sequence: TGCGCCAGCAGCCCGGAGTTACAGGGGCTGGGTACTGAAGCTTTCTTT.

This clone was detected once. This chain links TRBV30 with TRBJ1-5; 7 nucleotides align to TRBD1. Germline CDR1 GTSNPN, CDR2 SVGIG (reference sequence). Germline trimming cut 2 bases from V and 4 bases from J; bases unmatched to any gene: 5. This CDR3 is 14 amino acids long. This CDR3 is CAWSPGQVNQPQHF. The DNA of the CDR3 is TGTGCCTGGAGTCCTGGACAGGTGAATCAGCCCCAGCATTTT.